This T cell receptor (beta chain) was documented in a study of cytomegalovirus exposure and HLA in healthy donors. Study-wide context: Of the donors genotyped, several hundred in all, about 80% fell in the Caucasian-associated ancestry cluster.

Use of 60 Vbeta and 13 Jbeta primers characterized the PCR. Sequencing used immunoSEQ multiplex PCR; TCRdb keeps in-frame clones, though not all of them. The sample table includes about 100,000 clones. The CDR3 runs to 16 residues. Germline V CDR1 and CDR2: SGHAT, FQNNGV. V shed 2 bases and J shed 0 bases, with 13 bases lying between them. Overall study results and limits: Later analysis identified several of the most significant clusters that appeared linked to common viral pathogens. According to the study, 150 to 200 TCR beta chains were cytomegalovirus-associated. Later findings reportedly placed an Asian-associated ancestry cluster below the approximately 670-donor mean for N-insertions.

A word on this clone: Its target is unknown.

The V call is TRBV11-2, the J call TRBJ1-1, with no clear D. This receptor was obtained from a girl aged 5 to 17 in good health and CMV-seropositive. Sequencing used PBMCs. CDR3 nucleotide sequence: TGTGCCAGCAGCTTATACCCCGGCGACATGAACACTGAAGCTTTCTTT. It translates to CASSLYPGDMNTEAFF.